A selection of T cell receptor beta chains follows, all from one sample in a study of blood T cell repertoires in COVID-19. TCRdb's copy holds only in-frame clones and misses some; the assay was immunoSEQ multiplex PCR. Among 200,000 to 300,000 clones listed, 80% to 90% were seen once. Input material: peripheral blood. The receptors here all came from a man between 60 and 75 years old with acute or convalescent COVID-19. Each CDR3 is given with its conserved first and last residue. The order of the fields is clone size, D gene, V gene, J gene, CDR3 length, CDR3 DNA, CDR3 protein. A D gene is named only where the DNA matches it firmly. Size is omitted from some rows. Given values are once, few, many or a class for expanded clones.

NA,TRBD1,TRBV7-3,TRBJ1-2,13,TGTGCCAGCAGCATGACAGGGGCTTATGGCTACACCTTC,CASSMTGAYGYTF
NA,TRBD2,TRBV11-2,TRBJ2-4,13,TGTGCCAGCAGCCCGGGGGCTAGCGGGAGACAGTACTTC,CASSPGASGRQYF
NA,NA,TRBV5-4,TRBJ1-2,12,TGTGCCAGCAGCTTAAGAGGTCGGGGCTACACCTTC,CASSLRGRGYTF
NA,NA,TRBV7-8,TRBJ2-1,14,TGTGCCAGCAAGAAGGCAGGGGAGTACAATGAGCAGTTCTTC,CASKKAGEYNEQFF
NA,NA,TRBV11-2,TRBJ2-7,12,TGTGCCAGCAGCTCGGGTTCCTACGAGCAGTACTTC,CASSSGSYEQYF
few,NA,TRBV4-3,TRBJ1-5,15,TGCGCCAGCAGCCAAGCCTGGCGGGCCAATCAGCCCCAGCATTTT,CASSQAWRANQPQHF
few,TRBD1,TRBV6-2/TRBV6-3,TRBJ2-2,15,TGTGCCAGCAGTTCCGGGACAGCCAACACCGGGGAGCTGTTTTTT,CASSSGTANTGELFF
once,TRBD1,TRBV7-8,TRBJ2-7,13,TGTGCCAGCAGCTCGGGACAGAACTACGAGCAGTACTTC,CASSSGQNYEQYF
NA,NA,TRBV9,TRBJ1-1,13,TGTGCCAGCAGCGTACGAGTTAACACTGAAGCTTTCTTT,CASSVRVNTEAFF
NA,NA,TRBV21-1,TRBJ1-1,13,TGTGCCAGCAGCAAAGTAGTGCACACTGAAGCTTTCTTT,CASSKVVHTEAFF
NA,TRBD1,TRBV5-1,TRBJ2-5,13,TGCGCCAGCCTCGACGGACAGGGAGTGACCCAGTACTTC,CASLDGQGVTQYF
NA,NA,TRBV5-4,TRBJ1-1,14,TGTGCCAGCAGCTTGGAGCGGTCTTACACTGAAGCTTTCTTT,CASSLERSYTEAFF
many,NA,TRBV27,TRBJ2-7,13,TGTGCCAGCACCGCCAGGGCCTCCTACGAGCAGTACTTC,CASTARASYEQYF
NA,NA,TRBV5-1,TRBJ2-2,16,TGCGCCAGCAGCTCAACCGGGACTCCGAACACCGGGGAGCTGTTTTTT,CASSSTGTPNTGELFF
NA,TRBD1,TRBV12-3/TRBV12-4,TRBJ2-2,13,TGTGCCAGCAGAAGACAGGGTCCCGGGGAGCTGTTTTTT,CASRRQGPGELFF
NA,NA,TRBV3-1/TRBV3-2,TRBJ1-5,16,TGTGCCAGCAGCCAAGGGCAGCCTTGGGCGGGTCAGCCCCAGCATTTT,CASSQGQPWAGQPQHF
NA,TRBD1,TRBV7-2,TRBJ1-1,18,TGTGCCAGCAGCTTCAGACAGGGGGCCCTACCTCTGAACACTGAAGCTTTCTTT,CASSFRQGALPLNTEAFF
NA,NA,TRBV3-1/TRBV3-2,TRBJ1-2,12,TGTGCCAGCAGCGGGGCTTACTATGGCTACACCTTC,CASSGAYYGYTF
NA,NA,TRBV4-1,TRBJ1-4,13,TGCGCCAGCAGCCCCCGTCCGGGAGAGGAACTGTTTTTT,CASSPRPGEELFF